The rows below give T cell receptor beta chains drawn from one sample of a study of T-cell memory formation after mild COVID-19. Each CDR3 protein is one row after TCRdb ran MiXCR on the 5' RACE reads. In the table there are around 320,000 distinct CDR3 sequences, 15% to 20% of which are singletons. Sequenced: PBMCs or a T cell subset sorted from them (not recorded which). All receptors derive from a man in his late teens or twenties who had mild COVID-19 (a few samples of this study predate the infection). Cell type and time point are not known. Each CDR3 is given with its conserved first and last residue. D genes are given only for firm matches. Expanded clones get a size class; other rows say once, few or many, or leave the size out.

J gene	V gene	D gene	clone size	CDR3 DNA	CDR3 protein
TRBJ2-5	TRBV5-1	-	few	TGCGCCAGCAGCTTGGCCGACCGCACAGAGACCCAGTACTTC	CASSLADRTETQYF
TRBJ2-1	TRBV10-3	-	-	TGTGCCATCAGATCGGGGGGCAGTTCCCAGATTGAGAATGAGCAGTTCTTC	CAIRSGGSSQIENEQFF
TRBJ1-1	TRBV6-2/TRBV6-3	-	-	TGTGCCAGCAGACCCCGGGGTGGGGCTGAAGCTTTCTTT	CASRPRGGAEAFF
TRBJ2-5	TRBV5-1	TRBD1	-	TGCGCCAGCCCCCCTGGACAGGGATTTGGGTCAAGGCAAGAGACCCAGTACTTC	CASPPGQGFGSRQETQYF
TRBJ2-3	TRBV12-3/TRBV12-4	TRBD1	few	TGTGCCAGCAGTTCTGAACAGGGGGCGGGAGATACGCAGTATTTT	CASSSEQGAGDTQYF
TRBJ2-1	TRBV7-2	-	-	TGTGCCAGCAGGCTAGAACAGTACAATGAGCAGTTCTTC	CASRLEQYNEQFF
TRBJ2-3	TRBV5-1	-	few	TGCGCCAGCAGCTTGGCCAGGGGATCGGGCACAGATACGCAGTATTTT	CASSLARGSGTDTQYF
TRBJ2-5	TRBV4-2	TRBD1	few	TGTGCCAGCAGCCAAGGCGACAGGGGCCAAGAGACCCAGTACTTC	CASSQGDRGQETQYF
TRBJ1-4	TRBV29-1	-	-	TGCAGCGCCGCAGAGGGGATAGGGGAAAAACTGTTTTTT	CSAAEGIGEKLFF
TRBJ2-1	TRBV3-1	TRBD2	few	TGTGCCAGCAGGGACCTAGCGGGGGGTTACAATGAGCAGTTCTTC	CASRDLAGGYNEQFF
TRBJ2-2	TRBV7-6	TRBD1	few	TGTGCCAGCAGCGAGAGACAGGGGGCCCCCGGGGAGCTGTTTTTT	CASSERQGAPGELFF
TRBJ2-7	TRBV11-2	-	-	TGTGCCAGCAGCCAGTCTGGGGGCTTCTACGAGCAGTACTTC	CASSQSGGFYEQYF